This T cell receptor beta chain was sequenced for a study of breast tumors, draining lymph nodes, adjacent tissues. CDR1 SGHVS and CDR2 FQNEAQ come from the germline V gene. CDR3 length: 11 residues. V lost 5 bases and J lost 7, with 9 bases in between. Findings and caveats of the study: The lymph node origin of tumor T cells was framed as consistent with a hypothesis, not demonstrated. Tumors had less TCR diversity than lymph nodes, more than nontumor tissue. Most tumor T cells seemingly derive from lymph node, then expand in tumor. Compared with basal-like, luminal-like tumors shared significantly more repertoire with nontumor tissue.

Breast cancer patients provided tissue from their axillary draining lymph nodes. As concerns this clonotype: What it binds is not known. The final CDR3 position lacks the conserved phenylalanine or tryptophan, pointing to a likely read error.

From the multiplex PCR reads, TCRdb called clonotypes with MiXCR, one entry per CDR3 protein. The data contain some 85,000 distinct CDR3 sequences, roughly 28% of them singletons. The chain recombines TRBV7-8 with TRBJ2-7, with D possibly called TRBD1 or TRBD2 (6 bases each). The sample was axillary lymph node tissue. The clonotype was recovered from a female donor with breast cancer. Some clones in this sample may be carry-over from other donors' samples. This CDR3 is CASSRGGEQYL. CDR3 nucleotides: TGTGCCAGCAGCCGAGGGGGGGAGCAGTACCTC.